The 24 T cell receptor beta chains in this list originate from one sample, sequenced in a study of T cells in Graves' hyperthyroidism and ophthalmopathy. TCR beta CDR3 regions were amplified from RNA. TCR CDR3 regions were first amplified by RT-PCR with HTBI primers. Each CDR3 protein is one row after TCRdb ran MiXCR on the multiplex PCR reads. The sample lists nearly 600,000 distinct CDR3 sequences, around 14% occurring once. Specimen: blood. The receptor source for this set is a young woman with Graves' ophthalmopathy.

This clonotype was seen repeatedly, ten times or more. The chain recombines TRBV9 with TRBJ1-2; D is perhaps TRBD1 (6 bases). This CDR3 has 15 amino acids. The germline V and J ends were trimmed by 3 bases and 3 bases, with 15 bases remaining between them. The germline V gene encodes CDR1 SGDLS and CDR2 YYNGEE. CDR3 residues: CASSAKSQGDYGYTF. In DNA, the CDR3 is TGTGCCAGCAGCGCCAAATCACAGGGTGACTATGGCTACACCTTC.

This chain connects TRBV4-1 to TRBJ1-5; no reliable D call. Germline V gene sequence: CDR1 MGHRA, CDR2 YSYEKL. CDR3 length: 18 amino acids. V dropped 2 bases and J dropped 7 bases, with 24 bases sitting between them. Here the CDR3 DNA reads TGCGCCAGCAGCCAAATTCCCCCGACCGCTTTAGGGAGACAGCCCCAGCATTTT. Translation: CASSQIPPTALGRQPQHF.

This clonotype occurred many times. The chain employs TRBV28 and TRBJ2-3; tentative D call: TRBD2 (5 bases). V was cut by 7 bases and J by 2 bases, with 10 bases left in between. The CDR3 totals 13 residues. The V gene's germline CDR1 is MDHEN and CDR2 SYDVKM. The CDR3 region is CASTQRNTDTQYF. As DNA, the CDR3 is TGTGCCAGCACCCAGCGGAACACAGATACGCAGTATTTT.

This clonotype was seen a few times. The V call is TRBV18, the J call TRBJ2-7; D not certain. V gave up 2 bases and J gave up 3 bases, with 8 bases separating them. This CDR3 contains 13 residues. The germline V gene has CDR1 KGHSH and CDR2 LQKENI. In DNA, the CDR3 is TGTGCCAGCTCACCAGGACCGGACTACGAGCAGTACTTC. This codes for CASSPGPDYEQYF.

This clonotype was seen many times. The chain carries TRBV7-9 and TRBJ2-2; D unresolved. The CDR3 has 13 residues. Germline lookup yields CDR1 SEHNR and CDR2 FQNEAQ (reference sequence). Trimming removed 5 bases at V and 7 bases at J, with 11 bases between. CDR3 in amino acids: CASSQRVLGELFF. The CDR3 DNA is TGTGCCAGCAGCCAACGCGTCCTCGGGGAGCTGTTTTTT.

In its sample, this clonotype was seen many times. This chain uses TRBV28 with TRBJ2-2, with TRBD2 matching over 13 bases. Germline-derived CDR1 and CDR2 are MDHEN and SYDVKM. V was clipped by 5 bases and J by 6 bases; unmatched bases: 9. The CDR3 covers 17 residues. The CDR3 region is CASSPPTLAGGPGELFF. CDR3 nucleotides: TGTGCCAGCAGTCCCCCTACACTAGCGGGAGGGCCCGGGGAGCTGTTTTTT.

This clonotype was recorded many times. The chain uses TRBV14 and TRBJ2-1, with D hard to call. V was trimmed by 0 bases and J by 9 bases, leaving 12 bases between them. Germline V gene data show CDR1 as SGHDN and CDR2 as FVKESK. This CDR3 has 14 amino acids. The CDR3 DNA reads as TGTGCCAGCAGCCAAGACCTGGGTTGGGTTGAGCAGTTCTTC. Its translation: CASSQDLGWVEQFF.

V is TRBV24-1 and J is TRBJ2-3; D unclear. The V gene lost 7 bases and the J gene lost 0 bases, with 7 bases spanning the gap. The CDR3 runs to 13 residues. The germline gives CDR1 KGHDR, CDR2 SFDVKD. CDR3: CATRSASTDTQYF. CDR3 sequence (DNA): TGTGCCACCAGATCCGCTAGCACAGATACGCAGTATTTT.

This clonotype was seen just once. The chain couples TRBV11-2 to TRBJ1-2; unclear D gene. Deletions cut 6 bases from V and 4 bases from J, with 21 bases between. This CDR3 is built from 16 residues. CDR1 is SGHAT and CDR2 is FQNNGV in the germline V gene. CDR3 nucleotides: TGTGCCAGCAGACTAGCGCAGAAGGGTCGCGGCTATGGCTACACCTTC. It codes for CASRLAQKGRGYGYTF.

In its sample, this clonotype was seen a few times. The chain joins TRBV5-1 to TRBJ2-2; D is unclear. The length of the CDR3 is 15 residues. Germline lookup yields CDR1 SGHRS and CDR2 YFSETQ. Trimming stripped 10 bases from V and 1 base from J, with 17 bases between. CDR3 protein: CASAAQGWNTGELFF. Written as DNA, the CDR3 is TGCGCCTCAGCAGCACAAGGGTGGAACACCGGGGAGCTGTTTTTT.

This clonotype was detected a few times. V gene TRBV29-1 combines with J gene TRBJ2-7; the D gene is possibly TRBD2 (6 bases). CDR1 SQVTM and CDR2 ANQGSEA come from the germline V gene. The ends were cut back, 4 bases at V and 5 bases at J, with 12 bases in the middle. The CDR3 consists of 12 residues. CDR3 loop: CSVGAERDEQYF. The CDR3, as DNA: TGCAGCGTTGGGGCAGAGCGGGACGAGCAGTACTTC.

This clonotype was counted between two and nine times. This chain links TRBV5-1 with TRBJ2-1; no clear D. CDR1 and CDR2 from the germline V gene are SGHRS and YFSETQ. Trimming removed 3 bases at V and 7 bases at J, with 8 bases between. This CDR3 is 12 amino acids long. The CDR3 DNA reads TGCGCCAGCAGCTCCGTCCCTAATGAGCAGTTCTTC. Protein product: CASSSVPNEQFF. Complete variable domain (other parts from reference TRBV5-1 and TRBJ2-1): KAGVTQTPRYLIKTRGQQVTLSCSPISGHRSVSWYQQTPGQGLQFLFEYFSETQRNKGNFPGRFSGRQFSNSRSEMNVSTLELGDSALYLCASSSVPNEQFFGPGTRLTVL.

The chain recombines TRBV7-3 with TRBJ2-7; 10 bases match TRBD2. CDR1 SGHTA and CDR2 FQGTGA come from the germline V gene. The CDR3 sequence is 15 residues long. The V gene end was trimmed by 1 base and the J gene end by 4 bases; junction bases not matched to a gene: 4. CDR3 bases: TGTGCCAGCAGCTTAATTGGACTAGCGGCATACGAGCAGTACTTC. Protein: CASSLIGLAAYEQYF.

The chain has TRBV19 and TRBJ2-6; D is unclear. Germline V gene data show CDR1 as LNHDA and CDR2 as SQIVND (reference sequence). V lost 3 bases, J lost 0 bases, and 6 bases lay in between. This CDR3 region has 15 residues. The CDR3 sequence: CASSMAHSGANVLTF. The DNA for the CDR3 is TGTGCCAGTAGTATGGCCCACTCTGGGGCCAACGTCCTGACTTTC. Based on the CDR3 plus reference TRBV19 and TRBJ2-6, the full variable domain is DGGITQSPKYLFRKEGQNVTLSCEQNLNHDAMYWYRQDPGQGLRLIYYSQIVNDFQKGDIAEGYSVSREKKESFPLTVTSAQKNPTAFYLCASSMAHSGANVLTFGAGSRLTVL.

This clonotype has at least ten counts. V gene TRBV6-1 combines with J gene TRBJ1-5; D uncertain. The CDR3 spans 16 residues. The germline V gene has CDR1 MNHNS and CDR2 SASEGT. V was cut by 0 bases and J by 7 bases, with 16 bases left in between. The CDR3 region has the DNA TGTGCCAGCAGTGAAGCTCACTCTGGAAGTGGACAGCCCCAGCATTTT. Amino acids: CASSEAHSGSGQPQHF.

Ten or more counts support this clonotype. The CDR3 loop is CASMGANYGYTF. The CDR3 DNA sequence: TGTGCCAGCATGGGGGCTAACTATGGCTACACCTTC. The chain is built from TRBV6-1 and TRBJ1-2, with D tentatively TRBD1 (5 bases). CDR3 length: 12 residues. The V end lost 7 bases, the J end lost 0 bases, and 6 bases lay between the germline ends. Germline CDR1 is MNHNS and CDR2 is SASEGT.

This clonotype was counted many times. The V and J genes are TRBV11-2 and TRBJ2-1; maybe TRBD2 (6 bases). This CDR3 contains 19 residues. In germline, CDR1 is SGHAT, CDR2 FQNNGV. V lost 1 base to trimming and J lost 6 bases, with 25 bases between them. The CDR3: CASSLGPGVPRQLTNEQFF. The DNA of the CDR3 is TGTGCCAGCAGCTTAGGACCGGGGGTCCCGAGACAACTCACCAATGAGCAGTTCTTC.

This clonotype came up many times. Mismatch with germline at one junction end may stem from a read error. The rearrangement uses TRBV20-1 and TRBJ2-2; perhaps TRBD2 as D (6 bases). The germline gives CDR1 DFQATT, CDR2 SNEGSKA (reference sequence). This CDR3 has 16 residues. The CDR3 DNA is TGCAGTGCTCGAGATGCGTGGGCTAGCGCTGCCGGGGAGCTGTTTTTT. Amino acid sequence: CSARDAWASAAGELFF.

This clonotype was recorded at least ten times. This CDR3 is CASSYGSGTSGNYEQYF. The CDR3, as DNA: TGTGCCAGCAGTTACGGATCCGGGACTAGCGGAAACTACGAGCAGTACTTC. The chain combines TRBV6-2 or TRBV6-3 with TRBJ2-7; 11 bases line up with TRBD2. This CDR3 has 17 residues. Germline V CDR1 and CDR2: MNHEY, SVGEGT. V was pared by 2 bases and J by 3 bases, with 9 bases of the junction left unmatched.

This clonotype was detected many times. This chain connects TRBV13 to TRBJ1-1; D remains ambiguous. This CDR3 has 14 amino acids. Germline CDR1 is PRHDT and CDR2 is FYEKMQ (reference sequence). Trimming removed 2 bases at V and 1 base at J, with 8 bases between. CDR3 sequence (DNA): TGTGCCAGCAGCTTATTCGGCGCGAACACTGAAGCTTTCTTT. Translated: CASSLFGANTEAFF.

The gene calls are TRBV7-2 and TRBJ1-5; D unresolved. This CDR3 is built from 16 residues. Between the trimmed V and J ends, which lost 5 bases and 4 bases, there was a span of 18 bases. CDR1 and CDR2 from the germline V gene are SGHTA and FQGNSA. The CDR3, as DNA: TGTGCCAGCAGCCTCCCAAGCCGGTGGGCGAATCAGCCCCAGCATTTT. This translates into CASSLPSRWANQPQHF.

This clonotype was seen at least ten times. The CDR3 loop is CASSLLAGGPSYNEQFF. The DNA of the CDR3 is TGTGCCAGCAGTTTATTAGCGGGAGGCCCCTCCTACAATGAGCAGTTCTTC. The chain recombines TRBV12-3 or TRBV12-4 with TRBJ2-1; 10 bases match TRBD2. V was pared by 2 bases and J by 0 bases, with 4 bases of the junction left unmatched. The CDR3 consists of 17 residues.

This clonotype has at least ten counts. The V call is TRBV11-3, the J call TRBJ2-3; 7 nucleotides align to TRBD2. CDR1 and CDR2 (germline): SGHNT, YENEEA. After removal of 5 bases from V and 6 bases from J, the junction contained 17 bases not matched to a gene. The CDR3 runs to 17 residues. CDR3 in DNA: TGTGCCAGCAGCCCTGGACTAGTCCACACAGCTAAGGATACGCAGTATTTT. It specifies CASSPGLVHTAKDTQYF.

This clonotype was seen repeatedly, ten times or more. The rearrangement links TRBV13 to TRBJ2-7, with TRBD2 identical over 15 bases. Germline V gene data show CDR1 as PRHDT and CDR2 as FYEKMQ (reference sequence). The CDR3 length is 17 residues. The ends lost 4 bases at V and 4 bases at J; junction bases unmatched: 8. DNA for the CDR3: TGTGCCAGCAGCTCCGGTCCGGGACTAGCGGGAGGTTACGAGCAGTACTTC. Its protein is CASSSGPGLAGGYEQYF. The full variable domain, with the rest looked up from reference TRBV13 and TRBJ2-7, is AAGVIQSPRHLIKEKRETATLKCYPIPRHDTVYWYQQGPGQDPQFLISFYEKMQSDKGSIPDRFSAQQFSDYHSELNMSSLELGDSALYFCASSSGPGLAGGYEQYFGPGTRLTVT.